This T cell receptor beta chain appears in the sequencing data of a study of blood T cell repertoires in COVID-19. For the study at large: In each case, the material was cDNA or gDNA derived from T cells, B-cell-depleted T cells, or PBMCs.

The assay was immunoSEQ multiplex PCR, and TCRdb's table has in-frame clones only and misses some. The repertoire holds 300,000 to 400,000 clones, with over 75% as singletons. Source material: peripheral blood. The receptor comes from a human donor in a cohort sampled during active COVID-19.

The CDR3: CASSVGNPGTGELFF. Written as DNA, the CDR3 is TGTGCCAGCAGCGTAGGTAATCCAGGCACCGGGGAGCTGTTTTTT. The rearrangement joins TRBV9 to TRBJ2-2; D uncertain. The CDR3 extends over 15 amino acids. CDR1 SGDLS and CDR2 YYNGEE come from the germline V gene. Deletions cut 0 bases from V and 4 bases from J, with 10 bases between.